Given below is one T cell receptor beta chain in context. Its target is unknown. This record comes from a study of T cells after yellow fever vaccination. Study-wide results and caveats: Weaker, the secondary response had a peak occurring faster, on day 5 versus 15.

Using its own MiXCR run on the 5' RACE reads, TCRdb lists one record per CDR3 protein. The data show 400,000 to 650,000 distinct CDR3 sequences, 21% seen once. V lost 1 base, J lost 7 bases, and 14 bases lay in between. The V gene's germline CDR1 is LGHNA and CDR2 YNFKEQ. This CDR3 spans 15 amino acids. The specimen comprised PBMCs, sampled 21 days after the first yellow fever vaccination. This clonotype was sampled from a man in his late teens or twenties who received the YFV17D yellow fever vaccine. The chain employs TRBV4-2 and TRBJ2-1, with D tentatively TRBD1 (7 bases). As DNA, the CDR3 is TGTGCCAGCAGCCAAGTGGTACAGGGGAGGAATGAGCAGTTCTTC. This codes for CASSQVVQGRNEQFF.